These 26 T cell receptor beta chains originate from one sample sequenced in a study of identical twins. TCRdb reprocessed the 5' RACE reads via MiXCR and lists one record per CDR3 protein. The table includes hundreds of thousands of distinct CDR3 sequences, around 9.6% detected once. Sequencing input: memory (CD45RO+) T cells sorted from blood. The receptors were gathered from a woman under 30 in good health.

A few counts support this clonotype. Here the CDR3 reads CSARGVLAGPYYNEQFF. The CDR3 coding sequence is TGCAGTGCCCGGGGAGTACTAGCGGGCCCTTACTACAATGAGCAGTTCTTC. The chain links TRBV20-1 to TRBJ2-1; TRBD2 matches 9 bases. The CDR3 length is 17 residues. Losses at the gene ends were 6 bases for V and 3 bases for J; bases not matched to a gene: 15. CDR1 is DFQATT, CDR2 SNEGSKA, per germline (reference sequence).

There are a few counts of this clonotype. The chain couples TRBV5-5 to TRBJ1-4; 8 bases align to TRBD1. V lost 4 bases to trimming and J lost 6 bases; unmatched junction nucleotides: 11. This CDR3 comprises 16 residues. CDR1 and CDR2 (germline): SGHKS, YYEKEE (reference sequence). The DNA of the CDR3 is TGTGCCAGCAGCGGGGCGGGTACAGGGGGGTATGAAAAACTGTTTTTT. Translated, it gives CASSGAGTGGYEKLFF. Based on the CDR3 plus reference TRBV5-5 and TRBJ1-4, the full variable domain is DAGVTQSPTHLIKTRGQQVTLRCSPISGHKSVSWYQQVLGQGPQFIFQYYEKEERGRGNFPDRFSARQFPNYSSELNVNALLLGDSALYLCASSGAGTGGYEKLFFGSGTQLSVL.

This clonotype was counted ten times or more. V is TRBV2 and J is TRBJ1-1; D remains ambiguous. The germline gives CDR1 SNHLY, CDR2 FYNNEI. The CDR3 is made up of 12 amino acids. V was trimmed by 3 bases and J by 10 bases, leaving 12 bases between them. The CDR3: CASSDYPGGAFF. CDR3 DNA: TGTGCCAGCAGTGATTACCCCGGTGGAGCTTTCTTT.

This clonotype was seen more than once but under ten times. The chain recombines TRBV27 with TRBJ2-3, with D uncertain. With 6 bases removed from V and 3 bases from J, the gap between germline ends came to 13 bases. The germline CDR1 and CDR2 sequences are MNHEY and SMNVEV (reference sequence). This CDR3 is 14 amino acids long. The DNA of the CDR3 is TGTGCCAGCAGCCCTCGGGTAAATACAGATACGCAGTATTTT. This gives the protein CASSPRVNTDTQYF.

The chain links TRBV12-3 or TRBV12-4 to TRBJ1-5, with D possibly TRBD1 on 5 matching bases. Trimming shortened V by 3 bases and J by 11 bases, and 14 bases separated the two germline ends. This CDR3 has 13 amino acids. The CDR3 loop reads CASSFGGYRAQHF. CDR3 nucleotides: TGTGCCAGCAGTTTTGGGGGGTATAGGGCCCAGCATTTT.

The gene calls are TRBV3-1 and TRBJ2-5; 9 bases are a match to TRBD2. J lost 3 bases, V lost 6 bases, and 17 bases had no gene match. The CDR3 is 18 amino acids. Germline CDR1 and CDR2: LGHDT and YNNKEL (reference sequence). CDR3 in DNA: TGTGCCAGCAGTTCTTGGGATTCAGCGGGAGGTGGGGAAGAGACCCAGTACTTC. This encodes CASSSWDSAGGGEETQYF.

There are many counts of this clonotype. The chain has TRBV3-1 and TRBJ1-1; possible D gene TRBD1, 6 bases. Germline assignment: CDR1 LGHDT and CDR2 YNNKEL (reference sequence). CDR3 size: 14 residues. V lost 6 bases to trimming and J lost 4 bases, with 15 bases between them. The chain's CDR3 is CASRTGQLSTEAFF. The CDR3 region has the DNA TGTGCCAGCAGGACCGGACAGTTGAGCACTGAAGCTTTCTTT.

This rearrangement joins TRBV5-1 to TRBJ2-1; D is perhaps TRBD1 (7 bases). Trimming left V 7 bases short and J 5 bases short, with 16 bases between. Germline lookup yields CDR1 SGHRS and CDR2 YFSETQ. The CDR3 loop spans 14 amino acids. The CDR3 region has the DNA TGCGCCAGCGAGGCAGGGGGGTCCCACAATGAGCAGTTCTTC. Protein product: CASEAGGSHNEQFF.

The rearrangement links TRBV12-3 or TRBV12-4 to TRBJ1-6, with a tentative D call TRBD1 (6 bases). The CDR3 runs 14 residues. V lost 2 bases to trimming and J lost 7 bases, with 9 bases between them. The CDR3 sequence is CASSLWQGNSPLHF. Written as DNA, the CDR3 is TGTGCCAGCAGTTTATGGCAGGGGAATTCACCCCTCCACTTT.

This clonotype was detected only a few times. This rearrangement joins TRBV27 to TRBJ2-7; TRBD2 matches at 9 bases. V lost 8 bases to trimming and J lost 6 bases; unmatched junction nucleotides: 8. Looked up from germline, CDR1 is MNHEY and CDR2 is SMNVEV (reference sequence). This CDR3 region has 13 residues. The CDR3 DNA sequence: TGTGCCAGCGGCCAAGTAGCGGGAGTCGAGCAGTACTTC. It translates to CASGQVAGVEQYF.

V usage is TRBV20-1 and J usage is TRBJ2-5, with TRBD1 matching over 11 bases. The germline gives CDR1 DFQATT, CDR2 SNEGSKA (reference sequence). The CDR3 has 13 residues. Trimming took 8 bases from V and 3 from J; bases not matched to a gene: 5. The CDR3 DNA follows: TGCAGTTGGACAGGGGGCGGGGAAGAGACCCAGTACTTC. Amino acids: CSWTGGGEETQYF.

This clonotype came up many times. This chain uses TRBV7-9 with TRBJ2-6; unclear D gene. Trimming left V 8 bases short and J 1 base short, with 6 bases between. The CDR3 has 13 amino acids. Germline assignment: CDR1 SEHNR and CDR2 FQNEAQ (reference sequence). CDR3 protein: CASLVSGANVLTF. CDR3 in DNA: TGTGCCAGCCTGGTGTCTGGGGCCAACGTCCTGACTTTC. The entire variable domain, with the rest obtained from reference TRBV7-9 and TRBJ2-6, is as follows: DTGVSQNPRHKITKRGQNVTFRCDPISEHNRLYWYRQTLGQGPEFLTYFQNEAQLEKSRLLSDRFSAERPKGSFSTLEIQRTEQGDSAMYLCASLVSGANVLTFGAGSRLTVL.

The rearrangement uses TRBV7-8 and TRBJ1-3; D not certain. V lost 2 bases, J lost 4 bases, and 3 bases lay in between. Germline-derived CDR1 and CDR2 are SGHVS and FQNEAQ. This CDR3 is built from 12 residues. The CDR3 coding sequence is TGTGCCAGCAGCTTAATAGGAAACACCATATATTTT. Its protein product is CASSLIGNTIYF.

This clonotype was seen repeatedly, ten times or more. V gene TRBV20-1 combines with J gene TRBJ2-1; 10 bases are shared with TRBD2. V lost 5 bases to trimming and J lost 10 bases; unmatched junction nucleotides: 11. The CDR3 has 14 residues. Germline values: CDR1 DFQATT, CDR2 SNEGSKA (reference sequence). The CDR3 protein is CSAVLAGVGREQFF. In DNA form, the CDR3 reads TGCAGTGCTGTGCTAGCGGGAGTAGGGAGGGAGCAGTTCTTC.

The V gene is TRBV7-9, the J gene TRBJ2-7, with D possibly TRBD2 on 6 matching bases. The CDR3 loop spans 15 amino acids. Looked up from germline, CDR1 is SEHNR and CDR2 is FQNEAQ (reference sequence). The V and J ends lost 8 bases and 2 bases respectively, with 19 bases between them. The CDR3: CASERKGGTTYEQYF. The CDR3 bases are TGTGCCAGCGAAAGAAAGGGCGGGACGACCTACGAGCAGTACTTC.

Ten or more counts support this clonotype. The chain carries TRBV5-1 and TRBJ1-1; a possible D gene is TRBD1 (5 bases). Germline V gene lookup returns CDR1 SGHRS and CDR2 YFSETQ. V was cut by 4 bases and J by 0 bases, with 13 bases left in between. The CDR3 is 15 residues long. The DNA for the CDR3 is TGCGCCAGCAGCAAGGACGGGGCGATGAACACTGAAGCTTTCTTT. Encoded protein: CASSKDGAMNTEAFF.

The gene calls are TRBV9 and TRBJ2-1, with TRBD2 identical over 10 bases. V was clipped by 4 bases and J by 10 bases; unmatched bases: 11. CDR3 length: 15 residues. Germline loops: CDR1 SGDLS, CDR2 YYNGEE. Here the CDR3 DNA reads TGTGCCAGCAGCTTGGGCAGCGGGAGGGCCAACGAGCAGTTCTTC. Protein: CASSLGSGRANEQFF.

This clonotype occurred a few times. J is TRBJ2-7 and V is TRBV20-1; D is uncertain. CDR3 length equals 14 residues. Between the trimmed V and J ends, which lost 3 bases and 2 bases, there was a span of 14 bases. Germline V lookup: CDR1 DFQATT, CDR2 SNEGSKA (reference sequence). The CDR3 DNA sequence: TGCAGTGCTAGTCTGGGTCCCCCAGCCTACGAGCAGTACTTC. This translates into CSASLGPPAYEQYF.

This clonotype was recorded at least ten times. The CDR3 loop reads CASSLWRRRETQYF. The CDR3 DNA reads TGTGCCAGCAGCTTATGGCGCCGTCGGGAGACCCAGTACTTC. V gene TRBV7-9 combines with J gene TRBJ2-5, with no clear D. Germline CDR1 SEHNR, CDR2 FQNEAQ (reference sequence). CDR3 length equals 14 residues. Trimming took off 2 bases at V and 5 bases at J, with 12 bases between the two ends.

The chain carries TRBV10-3 and TRBJ2-5, with D tentatively TRBD1 (6 bases). Deletions cut 6 bases from V and 4 bases from J, with 18 bases between. The CDR3 is 15 amino acids. The germline gives CDR1 ENHRY, CDR2 SYGVKD. This chain's CDR3 is CAIRSGQSVGETQYF. The DNA for the CDR3 is TGTGCCATCAGATCAGGACAGTCCGTGGGAGAGACCCAGTACTTC.

The gene calls are TRBV12-3 or TRBV12-4 and TRBJ2-7; TRBD2 matches 8 bases. The CDR3 extends over 15 amino acids. The V segment lost 5 bases and the J segment 5 bases; nucleotides outside the gene matches: 11. Here the CDR3 reads CASSPQSGSRHEQYF. CDR3 coding DNA: TGTGCCAGCAGTCCTCAAAGCGGGAGTCGCCACGAGCAGTACTTC.

This clonotype was observed many times. This chain links TRBV10-3 with TRBJ2-7; 9 nucleotides line up with TRBD2. J gave up 5 bases and V 6 bases, and 8 bases lay outside the gene matches. The CDR3 sequence is 14 residues long. CDR1 and CDR2 from the germline V gene are ENHRY and SYGVKD. The CDR3 DNA reads as TGTGCCATCAGGCCGACTAGCGGAGACGACGAGCAGTACTTC. Translated, it gives CAIRPTSGDDEQYF.

The table lists this clonotype with a few counts. The chain is built from TRBV12-3 or TRBV12-4 and TRBJ2-2, with D possibly being TRBD2 (5 bases). Trimming pared 6 bases from V and 6 bases from J, leaving 17 bases between. This CDR3 spans 15 amino acids. CDR3 coding DNA: TGTGCCAGCAGAAGGGCAGTCGGGATGGCCGGGGAGCTGTTTTTT. Amino acid sequence: CASRRAVGMAGELFF.

Worth noting for this clonotype: One junction end does not reproduce the germline sequence, and a read error may be involved. This chain connects TRBV7-7 to TRBJ1-1; D is ambiguous. This CDR3 spans 13 amino acids. Germline CDR1 reads SSHAT; CDR2 reads FNYEAQ (reference sequence). Here the CDR3 reads CASSWDYNTEAFF. As DNA, the CDR3 is TGTGCTAGCAGCTGGGATTACAACACTGAAGCTTTCTTT.

As concerns this clonotype: A read error may produce the germline difference seen at one junction end. J is TRBJ1-6 and V is TRBV20-1, with D perhaps matching TRBD1 (5 bases). Germline V lookup: CDR1 DFQATT, CDR2 SNEGSKA (reference sequence). The length of the CDR3 is 15 residues. Written as DNA, the CDR3 is TGCTGTGCTAGAGATACGGGACGGGGGAATTCACCCCTCCACTTT. Its translation is CCARDTGRGNSPLHF.

This clonotype was found many times. The chain links TRBV20-1 to TRBJ1-2; D ambiguous. Deletions cut 2 bases from V and 7 bases from J, with 23 bases between. Germline lookup yields CDR1 DFQATT and CDR2 SNEGSKA (reference sequence). This CDR3 has 16 residues. As DNA, the CDR3 is TGCAGTGCTAGAAGGGAGCGCAGTCGGACCCCCGGTGGCTACACCTTC. The encoded protein is CSARRERSRTPGGYTF.